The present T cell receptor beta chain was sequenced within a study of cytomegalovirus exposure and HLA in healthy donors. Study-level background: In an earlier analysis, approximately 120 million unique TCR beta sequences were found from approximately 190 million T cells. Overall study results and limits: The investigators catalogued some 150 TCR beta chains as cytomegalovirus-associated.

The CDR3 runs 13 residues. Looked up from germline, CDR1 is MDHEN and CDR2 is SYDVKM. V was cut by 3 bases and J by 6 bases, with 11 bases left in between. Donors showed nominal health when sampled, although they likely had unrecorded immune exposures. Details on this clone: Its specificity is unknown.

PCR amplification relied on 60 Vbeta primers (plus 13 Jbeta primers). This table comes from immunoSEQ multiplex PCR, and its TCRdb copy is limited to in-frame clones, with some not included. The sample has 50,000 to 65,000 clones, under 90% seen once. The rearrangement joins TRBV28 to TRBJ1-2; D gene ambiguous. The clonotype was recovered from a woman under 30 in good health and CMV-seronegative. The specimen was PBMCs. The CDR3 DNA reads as TGTGCCAGCAGTTTCTCGCTAGGAGATGGCTACACCTTC. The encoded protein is CASSFSLGDGYTF.